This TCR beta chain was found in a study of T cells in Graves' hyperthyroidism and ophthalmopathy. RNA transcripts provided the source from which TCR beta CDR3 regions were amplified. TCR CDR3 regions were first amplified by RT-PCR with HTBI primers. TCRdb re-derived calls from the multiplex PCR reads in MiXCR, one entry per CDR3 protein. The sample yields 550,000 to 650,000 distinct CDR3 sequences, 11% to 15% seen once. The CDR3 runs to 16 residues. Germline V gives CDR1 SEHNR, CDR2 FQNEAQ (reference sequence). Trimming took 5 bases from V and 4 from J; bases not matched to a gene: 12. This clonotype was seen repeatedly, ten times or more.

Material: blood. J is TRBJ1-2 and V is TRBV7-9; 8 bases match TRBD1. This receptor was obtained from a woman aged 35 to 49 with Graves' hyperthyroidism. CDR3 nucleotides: TGTGCCAGCAGCGAGCCGACAGGGGTTGCTTCCTATGGCTACACCTTC. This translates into CASSEPTGVASYGYTF.